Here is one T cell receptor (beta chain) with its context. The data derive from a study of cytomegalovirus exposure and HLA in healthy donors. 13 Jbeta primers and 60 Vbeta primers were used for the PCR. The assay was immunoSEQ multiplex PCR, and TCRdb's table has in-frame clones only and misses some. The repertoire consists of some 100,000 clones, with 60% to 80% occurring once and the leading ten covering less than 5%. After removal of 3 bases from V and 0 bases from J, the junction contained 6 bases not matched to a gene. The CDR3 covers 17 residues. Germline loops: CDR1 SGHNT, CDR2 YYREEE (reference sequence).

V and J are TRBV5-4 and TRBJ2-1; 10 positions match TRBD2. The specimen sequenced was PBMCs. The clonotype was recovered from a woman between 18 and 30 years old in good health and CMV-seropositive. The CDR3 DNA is TGTGCCAGCAGCTGGGGAGGACTAGCGGCCTCCTACAATGAGCAGTTCTTC. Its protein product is CASSWGGLAASYNEQFF. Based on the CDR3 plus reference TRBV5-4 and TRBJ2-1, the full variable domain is ETGVTQSPTHLIKTRGQQVTLRCSSQSGHNTVSWYQQALGQGPQFIFQYYREEENGRGNFPPRFSGLQFPNYSSELNVNALELDDSALYLCASSWGGLAASYNEQFFGPGTRLTVL.